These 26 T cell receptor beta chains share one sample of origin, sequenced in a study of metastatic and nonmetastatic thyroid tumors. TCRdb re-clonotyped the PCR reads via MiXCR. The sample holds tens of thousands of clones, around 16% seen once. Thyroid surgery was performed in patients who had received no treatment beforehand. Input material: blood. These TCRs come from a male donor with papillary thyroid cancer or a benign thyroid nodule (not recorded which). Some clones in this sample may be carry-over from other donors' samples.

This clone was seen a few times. DNA for the CDR3: TGTGCCAGCCAGAGCAAGAACTACGAGCAGTACTTC. Encoded protein: CASQSKNYEQYF. This chain connects TRBV19 to TRBJ2-7; D gene ambiguous. The CDR3 length is 12 residues. Germline V lookup: CDR1 LNHDA, CDR2 SQIVND (reference sequence). V lost 9 bases and J 3 bases, leaving 12 bases between the germline ends.

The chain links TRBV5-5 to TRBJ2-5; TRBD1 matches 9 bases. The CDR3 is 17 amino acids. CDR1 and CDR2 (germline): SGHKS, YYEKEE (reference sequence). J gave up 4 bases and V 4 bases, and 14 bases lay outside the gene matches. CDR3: CASSRTPDRGRRETQYF. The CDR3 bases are TGTGCCAGCAGCAGGACTCCGGACAGGGGACGAAGAGAGACCCAGTACTTC.

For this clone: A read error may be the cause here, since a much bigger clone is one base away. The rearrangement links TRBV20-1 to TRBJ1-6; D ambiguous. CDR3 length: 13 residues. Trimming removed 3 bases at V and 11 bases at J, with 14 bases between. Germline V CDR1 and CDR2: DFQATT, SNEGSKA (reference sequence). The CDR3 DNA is TGCAGTGCTAGTAAGGGTATGGTTCCACCCCTCCACTTT. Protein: CSASKGMVPPLHF.

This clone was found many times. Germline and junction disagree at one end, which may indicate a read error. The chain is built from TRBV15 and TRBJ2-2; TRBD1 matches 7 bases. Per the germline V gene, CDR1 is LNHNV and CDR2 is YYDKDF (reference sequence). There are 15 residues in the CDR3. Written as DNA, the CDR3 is TGTGCCACCAGGAGAGGGACAGCGAACACCGGGGAGCTGTTTTTT. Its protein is CATRRGTANTGELFF.

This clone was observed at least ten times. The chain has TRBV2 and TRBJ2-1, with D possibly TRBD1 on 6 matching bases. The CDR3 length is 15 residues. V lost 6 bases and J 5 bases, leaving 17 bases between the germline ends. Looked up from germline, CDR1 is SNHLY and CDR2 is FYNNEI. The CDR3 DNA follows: TGTGCCAGCAGATACCAGGGGCTAGAGGACAATGAGCAGTTCTTC. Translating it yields CASRYQGLEDNEQFF.

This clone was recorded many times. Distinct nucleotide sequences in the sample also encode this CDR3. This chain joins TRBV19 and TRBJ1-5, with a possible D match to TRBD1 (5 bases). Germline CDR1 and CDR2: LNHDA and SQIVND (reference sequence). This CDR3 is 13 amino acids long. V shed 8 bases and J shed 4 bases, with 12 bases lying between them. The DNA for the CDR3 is TGTGCCAGTGAAGACAGCACAAATCAGCCCCAGCATTTT. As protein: CASEDSTNQPQHF.

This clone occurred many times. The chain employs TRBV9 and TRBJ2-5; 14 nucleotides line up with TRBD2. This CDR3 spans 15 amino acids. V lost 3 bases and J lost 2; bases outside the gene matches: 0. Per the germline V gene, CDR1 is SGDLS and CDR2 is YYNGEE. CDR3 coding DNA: TGTGCCAGCAGCGGACTAGCGGGGGGGCAAGAGACCCAGTACTTC. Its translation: CASSGLAGGQETQYF.

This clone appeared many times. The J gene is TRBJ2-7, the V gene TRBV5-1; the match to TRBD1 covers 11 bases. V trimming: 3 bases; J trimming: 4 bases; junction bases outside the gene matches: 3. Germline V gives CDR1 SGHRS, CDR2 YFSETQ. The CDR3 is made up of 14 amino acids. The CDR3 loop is CASSWDRGFYEQYF. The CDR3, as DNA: TGCGCCAGCAGCTGGGACAGGGGGTTTTACGAGCAGTACTTC.

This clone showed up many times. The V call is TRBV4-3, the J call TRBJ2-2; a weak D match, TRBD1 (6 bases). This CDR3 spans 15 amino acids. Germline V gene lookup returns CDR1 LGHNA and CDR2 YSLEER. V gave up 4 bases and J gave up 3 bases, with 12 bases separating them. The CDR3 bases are TGCGCCAGCAGCCCTAACAGGGCGCACACCGGGGAGCTGTTTTTT. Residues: CASSPNRAHTGELFF.

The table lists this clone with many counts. The CDR3 sequence is CSARGLGQGGGELFF. CDR3 in DNA: TGCAGTGCTAGAGGGTTGGGACAGGGAGGCGGGGAGCTGTTTTTT. The chain uses TRBV20-1 and TRBJ2-2, with TRBD1 identical over 9 bases. The CDR3 runs to 15 residues. Germline loops: CDR1 DFQATT, CDR2 SNEGSKA (reference sequence). The V segment lost 1 base and the J segment 7 bases; nucleotides outside the gene matches: 7.

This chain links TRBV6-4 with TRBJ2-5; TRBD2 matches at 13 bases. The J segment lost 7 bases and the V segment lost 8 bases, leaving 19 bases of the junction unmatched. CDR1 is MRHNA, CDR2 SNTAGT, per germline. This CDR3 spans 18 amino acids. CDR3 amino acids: CASADLRTSGGGRGTQYF. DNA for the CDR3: TGTGCCAGCGCGGACCTCCGGACTAGCGGGGGCGGAAGGGGGACCCAGTACTTC.

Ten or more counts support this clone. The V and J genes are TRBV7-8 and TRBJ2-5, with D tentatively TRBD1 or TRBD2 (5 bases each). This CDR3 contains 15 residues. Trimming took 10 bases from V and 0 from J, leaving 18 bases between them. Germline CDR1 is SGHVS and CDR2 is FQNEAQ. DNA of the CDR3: TGTGCCAACGCACCGGGACCGATGTACCAAGAGACCCAGTACTTC. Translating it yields CANAPGPMYQETQYF.

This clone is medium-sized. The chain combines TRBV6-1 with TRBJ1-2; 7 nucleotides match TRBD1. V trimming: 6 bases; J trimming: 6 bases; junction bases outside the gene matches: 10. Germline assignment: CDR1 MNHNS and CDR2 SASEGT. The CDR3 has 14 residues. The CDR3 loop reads CASSLQGGADGYTF. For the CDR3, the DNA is TGTGCCAGCAGCCTCCAAGGGGGCGCGGATGGCTACACCTTC.

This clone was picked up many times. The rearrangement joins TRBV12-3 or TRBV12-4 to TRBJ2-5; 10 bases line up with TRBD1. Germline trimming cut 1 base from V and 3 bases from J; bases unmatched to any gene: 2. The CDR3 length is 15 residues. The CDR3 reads CASSLGQGAEETQYF. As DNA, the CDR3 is TGTGCCAGCAGTTTAGGACAGGGGGCCGAAGAGACCCAGTACTTC.

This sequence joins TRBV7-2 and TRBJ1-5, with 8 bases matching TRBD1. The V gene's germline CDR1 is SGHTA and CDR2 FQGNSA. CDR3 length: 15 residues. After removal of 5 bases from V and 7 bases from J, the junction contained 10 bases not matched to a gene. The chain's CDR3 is CASSPQTGGVQPQHF. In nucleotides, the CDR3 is TGTGCCAGCAGCCCGCAAACAGGGGGGGTACAGCCCCAGCATTTT.

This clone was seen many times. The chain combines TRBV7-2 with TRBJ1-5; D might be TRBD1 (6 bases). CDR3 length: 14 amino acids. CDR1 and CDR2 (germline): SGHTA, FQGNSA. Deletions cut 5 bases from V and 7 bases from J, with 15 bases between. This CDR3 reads CASSKQGLGQPQHF. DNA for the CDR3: TGTGCCAGCAGCAAACAGGGATTAGGCCAGCCCCAGCATTTT.

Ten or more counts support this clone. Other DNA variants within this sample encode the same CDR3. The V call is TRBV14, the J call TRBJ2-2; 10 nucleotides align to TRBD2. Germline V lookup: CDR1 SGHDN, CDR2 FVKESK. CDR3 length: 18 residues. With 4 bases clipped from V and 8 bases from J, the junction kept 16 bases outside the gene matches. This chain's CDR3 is CASSLGPPSGGSGGELFF. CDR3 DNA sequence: TGTGCCAGCAGCCTTGGTCCTCCTAGCGGGGGCTCAGGGGGGGAGCTGTTTTTT.

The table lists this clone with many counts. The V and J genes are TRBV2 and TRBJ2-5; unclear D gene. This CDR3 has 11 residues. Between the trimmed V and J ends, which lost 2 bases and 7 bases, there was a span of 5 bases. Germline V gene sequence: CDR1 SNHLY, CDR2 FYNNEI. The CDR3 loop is CASSERGTQYF. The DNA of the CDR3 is TGTGCCAGCAGTGAAAGAGGGACCCAGTACTTC. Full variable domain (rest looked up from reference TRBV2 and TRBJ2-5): EPEVTQTPSHQVTQMGQEVILRCVPISNHLYFYWYRQILGQKVEFLVSFYNNEISEKSEIFDDQFSVERPDGSNFTLKIRSTKLEDSAMYFCASSERGTQYFGPGTRLLVL.

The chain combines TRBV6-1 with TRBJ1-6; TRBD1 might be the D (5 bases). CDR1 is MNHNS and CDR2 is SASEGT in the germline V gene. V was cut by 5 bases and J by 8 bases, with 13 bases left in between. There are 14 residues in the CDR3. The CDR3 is CASSLTEEYSPLHF. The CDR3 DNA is TGTGCCAGCAGTTTGACAGAAGAATATTCACCCCTCCACTTT.

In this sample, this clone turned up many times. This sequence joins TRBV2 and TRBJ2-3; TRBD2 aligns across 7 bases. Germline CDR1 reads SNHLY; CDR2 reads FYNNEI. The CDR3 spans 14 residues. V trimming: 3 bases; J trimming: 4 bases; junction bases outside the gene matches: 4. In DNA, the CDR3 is TGTGCCAGCAGTGAGCCTAGCGGCTCAGATACGCAGTATTTT. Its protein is CASSEPSGSDTQYF.

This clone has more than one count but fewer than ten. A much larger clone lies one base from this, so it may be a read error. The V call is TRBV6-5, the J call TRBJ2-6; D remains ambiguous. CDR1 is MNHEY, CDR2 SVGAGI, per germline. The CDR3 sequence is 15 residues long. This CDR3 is CASTYTGLGANVLTF. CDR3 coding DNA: TGTGCCAGCACTTACACGGGTCTCGGGGCCAACGTCCTGACTTTC.

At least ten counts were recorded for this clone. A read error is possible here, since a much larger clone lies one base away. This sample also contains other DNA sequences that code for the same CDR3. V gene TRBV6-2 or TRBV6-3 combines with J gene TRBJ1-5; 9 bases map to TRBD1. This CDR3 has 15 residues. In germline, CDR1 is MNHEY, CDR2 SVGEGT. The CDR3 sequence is CASSSGQGGNQPQHF. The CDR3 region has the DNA TGTGCCAGCAGTTCGGGACAGGGTGGCAATCAACCCCAGCATTTT.

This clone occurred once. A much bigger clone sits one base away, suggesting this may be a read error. The CDR3 DNA reads as TGCGCCAGCAGCCAACTCGAGGATGAGCATTTCTTC. Protein product: CASSQLEDEHFF. The V gene is TRBV4-1, the J gene TRBJ2-1; no clear D. The CDR3 sequence is 12 residues long. Germline assignment: CDR1 MGHRA and CDR2 YSYEKL.

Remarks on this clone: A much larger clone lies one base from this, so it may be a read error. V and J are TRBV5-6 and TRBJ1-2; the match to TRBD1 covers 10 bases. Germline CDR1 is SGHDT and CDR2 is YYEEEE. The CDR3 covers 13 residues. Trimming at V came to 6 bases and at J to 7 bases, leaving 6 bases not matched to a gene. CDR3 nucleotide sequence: TGTGCCAGCATCGACAGGGGGCGAGGTGGCTACACCTTC. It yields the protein CASIDRGRGGYTF. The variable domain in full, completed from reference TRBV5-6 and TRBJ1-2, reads DAGVTQSPTHLIKTRGQQVTLRCSPKSGHDTVSWYQQALGQGPQFIFQYYEEEERQRGNFPDRFSGHQFPNYSSELNVNALLLGDSALYLCASIDRGRGGYTFGSGTRLTVV.

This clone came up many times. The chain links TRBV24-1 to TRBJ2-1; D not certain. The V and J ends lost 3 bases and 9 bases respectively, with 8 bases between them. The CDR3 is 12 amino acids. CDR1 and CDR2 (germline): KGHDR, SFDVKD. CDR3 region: CATSDSSAEQFF. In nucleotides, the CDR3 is TGTGCCACCAGTGATAGTAGTGCTGAGCAGTTCTTC.

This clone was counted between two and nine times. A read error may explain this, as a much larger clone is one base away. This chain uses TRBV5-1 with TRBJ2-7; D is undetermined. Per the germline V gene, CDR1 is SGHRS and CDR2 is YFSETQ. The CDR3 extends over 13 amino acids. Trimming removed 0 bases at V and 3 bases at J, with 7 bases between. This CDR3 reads CASSLGILYEQYF. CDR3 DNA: TGCGCCAGCAGCTTGGGGATCCTCTACGAGCAGTACTTC.